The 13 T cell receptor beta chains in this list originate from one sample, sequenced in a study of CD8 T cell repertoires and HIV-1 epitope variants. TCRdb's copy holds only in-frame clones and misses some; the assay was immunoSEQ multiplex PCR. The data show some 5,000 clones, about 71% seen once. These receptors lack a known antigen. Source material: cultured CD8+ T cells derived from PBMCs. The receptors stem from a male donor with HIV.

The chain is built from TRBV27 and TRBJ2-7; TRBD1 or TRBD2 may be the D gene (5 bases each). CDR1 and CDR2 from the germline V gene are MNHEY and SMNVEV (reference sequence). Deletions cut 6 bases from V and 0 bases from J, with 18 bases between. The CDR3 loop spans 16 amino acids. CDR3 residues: CASSLGPPTASYEQYF. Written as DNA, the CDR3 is TGTGCCAGCAGCTTGGGACCGCCGACTGCCTCCTACGAGCAGTACTTC.

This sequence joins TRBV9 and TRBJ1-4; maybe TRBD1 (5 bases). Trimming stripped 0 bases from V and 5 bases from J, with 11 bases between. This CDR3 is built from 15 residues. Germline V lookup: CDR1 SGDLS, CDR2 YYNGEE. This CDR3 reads CASSVVGAENEKLFF. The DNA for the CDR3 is TGTGCCAGCAGCGTAGTTGGGGCCGAGAATGAAAAACTGTTTTTT.

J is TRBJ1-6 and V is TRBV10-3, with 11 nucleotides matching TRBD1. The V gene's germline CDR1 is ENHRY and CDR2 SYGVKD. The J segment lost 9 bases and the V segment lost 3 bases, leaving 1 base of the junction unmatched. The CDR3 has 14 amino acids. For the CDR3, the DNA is TGTGCCATCAGTGAAGGGACAGGGGGTTCACCCCTCCACTTT. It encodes CAISEGTGGSPLHF.

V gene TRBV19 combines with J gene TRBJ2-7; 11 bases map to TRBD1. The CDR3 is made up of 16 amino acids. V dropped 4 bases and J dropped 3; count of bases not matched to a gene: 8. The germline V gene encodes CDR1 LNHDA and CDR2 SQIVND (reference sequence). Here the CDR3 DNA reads TGTGCCAGTAGTAATGCCGGGACAGGGGGGTTCTACGAGCAGTACTTC. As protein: CASSNAGTGGFYEQYF.

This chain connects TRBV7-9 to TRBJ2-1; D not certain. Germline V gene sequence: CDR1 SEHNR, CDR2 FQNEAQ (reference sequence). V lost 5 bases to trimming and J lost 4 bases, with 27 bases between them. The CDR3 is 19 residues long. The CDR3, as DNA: TGTGCCAGCAGCCCGAACCTTAGTGCGGACCCTCCAAGTTACAATGAGCAGTTCTTC. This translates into CASSPNLSADPPSYNEQFF.

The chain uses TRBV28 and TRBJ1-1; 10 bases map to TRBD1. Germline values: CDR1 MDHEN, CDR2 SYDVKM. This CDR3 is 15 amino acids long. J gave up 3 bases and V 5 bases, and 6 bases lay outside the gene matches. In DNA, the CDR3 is TGTGCCAGCAGTCCGATAGGACAGGGGGACACTGAAGCTTTCTTT. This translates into CASSPIGQGDTEAFF.

Written as DNA, the CDR3 is TGTGCCACCAGCTCGTTGGGGGGCAACGGCTACACCTTC. Amino acids: CATSSLGGNGYTF. This chain uses TRBV15 with TRBJ1-2; D is possibly TRBD1 (6 bases). This CDR3 region has 13 residues. Germline-derived CDR1 and CDR2 are LNHNV and YYDKDF (reference sequence). The V and J ends lost 5 bases and 8 bases respectively, with 15 bases between them.

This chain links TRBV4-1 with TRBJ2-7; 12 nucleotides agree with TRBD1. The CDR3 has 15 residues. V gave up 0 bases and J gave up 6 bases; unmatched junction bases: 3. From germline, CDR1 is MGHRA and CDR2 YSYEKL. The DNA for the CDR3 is TGCGCCAGCAGCCAAGAGGGGACAGGGGGCTCCGAGCAGTACTTC. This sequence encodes CASSQEGTGGSEQYF.

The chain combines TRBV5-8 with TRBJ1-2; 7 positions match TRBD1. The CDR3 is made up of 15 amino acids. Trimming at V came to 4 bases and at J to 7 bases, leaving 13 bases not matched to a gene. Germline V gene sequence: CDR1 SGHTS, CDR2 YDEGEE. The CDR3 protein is CASSLGDSGRGGYTF. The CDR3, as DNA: TGTGCCAGCAGCCTAGGGGACAGCGGGAGGGGTGGCTACACCTTC. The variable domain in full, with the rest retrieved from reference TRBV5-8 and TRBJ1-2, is EAGVTQSPTHLIKTRGQQATLRCSPISGHTSVYWYQQALGLGLQFLLWYDEGEERNRGNFPPRFSGRQFPNYSSELNVNALELEDSALYLCASSLGDSGRGGYTFGSGTRLTVV.

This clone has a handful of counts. CDR3 sequence reads: CASTPGDRGPYGYGYTF. As DNA, the CDR3 is TGTGCCAGCACCCCCGGGGACAGGGGACCCTACGGCTATGGCTACACCTTC. The rearrangement joins TRBV28 to TRBJ1-2, with 10 bases fitting TRBD1. There are 17 residues in the CDR3. With V trimmed by 7 bases and J by 4 bases, 15 bases remained unmatched. CDR1 and CDR2 from the germline V gene are MDHEN and SYDVKM.

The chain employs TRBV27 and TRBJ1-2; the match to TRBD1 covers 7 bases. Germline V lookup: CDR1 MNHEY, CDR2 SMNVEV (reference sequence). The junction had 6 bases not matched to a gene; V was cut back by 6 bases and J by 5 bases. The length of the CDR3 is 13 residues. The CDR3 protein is CASRVGGGYGYTF. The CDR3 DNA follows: TGTGCCAGCAGGGTAGGGGGCGGGTATGGCTACACCTTC.

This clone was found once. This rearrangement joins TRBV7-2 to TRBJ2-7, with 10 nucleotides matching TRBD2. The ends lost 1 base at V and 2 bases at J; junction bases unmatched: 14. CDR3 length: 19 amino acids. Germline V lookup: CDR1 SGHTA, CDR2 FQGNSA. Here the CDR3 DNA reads TGTGCCAGCAGCTTAGGGGGGGGGACTAGCGCCGAAAGTCCCTACGAGCAGTACTTC. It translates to CASSLGGGTSAESPYEQYF.

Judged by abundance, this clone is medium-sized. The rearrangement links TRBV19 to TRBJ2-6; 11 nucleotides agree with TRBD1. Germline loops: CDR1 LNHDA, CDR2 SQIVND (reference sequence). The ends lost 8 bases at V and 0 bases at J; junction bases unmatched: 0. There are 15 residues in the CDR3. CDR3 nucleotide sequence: TGTGCCAGTGGGACAGGGGGCTCTGGGGCCAACGTCCTGACTTTC. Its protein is CASGTGGSGANVLTF.